These 14 T cell receptor beta chains were sequenced from one sample in a study of shared clonotypes between healthy human individuals. Naive CD8 cells lacked CD45RO, underwent positive selection for CCR7 and left out terminally differentiated effector memory CD45RA+ cells. The data were produced by immunoSEQ multiplex PCR, yet TCRdb's version contains in-frame clones alone and is incomplete. The profile covers some 800,000 clones, with 85% to 95% appearing a single time and around 24% taken by the ten largest. Sequenced: naive CD8+ T cells sorted from blood. The receptors stem from a man aged 30 to 45 in good health.

The rearrangement joins TRBV7-3 to TRBJ2-6; D is unresolved. Trimming cost V 3 bases and J 2 bases, with 5 bases left between them. The CDR3 contains 14 residues. Per germline, CDR1 SGHTA and CDR2 FQGTGA. The CDR3 DNA reads as TGTGCCAGCAGCTTGGCAGCTGGGGCCAACGTCCTGACTTTC. Translating it yields CASSLAAGANVLTF. The full variable domain, rest sourced from reference TRBV7-3 and TRBJ2-6, is GAGVSQTPSNKVTEKGKYVELRCDPISGHTALYWYRQSLGQGPEFLIYFQGTGAADDSGLPNDRFFAVRPEGSVSTLKIQRTERGDSAVYLCASSLAAGANVLTFGAGSRLTVL.

The chain couples TRBV11-3 to TRBJ2-2, with D possibly matching TRBD2 (6 bases). The CDR3 runs to 16 residues. V was trimmed by 3 bases and J by 2 bases, leaving 13 bases between them. CDR1 and CDR2 (germline): SGHNT, YENEEA. DNA for the CDR3: TGTGCCAGCAGCTTCTTTCCTAGCGACAACACCGGGGAGCTGTTTTTT. This gives the protein CASSFFPSDNTGELFF.

In regard to this clone: Other nucleotide sequences from this sample produce the same CDR3. This sequence joins TRBV27 and TRBJ1-2; 7 bases are shared with TRBD1. The CDR3 length is 14 residues. Germline CDR1 and CDR2: MNHEY and SMNVEV (reference sequence). After removal of 3 bases from V and 5 bases from J, the junction contained 6 bases not matched to a gene. Written as DNA, the CDR3 is TGTGCCAGCAGTTTGCGCGGGACAGTATATGGCTACACCTTC. Protein: CASSLRGTVYGYTF.

In its sample, this clone was seen once. The rearrangement joins TRBV28 to TRBJ2-1; D ambiguous. The CDR3 runs to 16 residues. Germline V gene data show CDR1 as MDHEN and CDR2 as SYDVKM. The germline V and J ends were trimmed by 4 bases and 5 bases, with 18 bases remaining between them. Here the CDR3 reads CASSSSLWDVDNEQFF. In nucleotides, the CDR3 is TGTGCCAGCAGTTCGTCCCTTTGGGATGTGGACAATGAGCAGTTCTTC.

This chain uses TRBV9 with TRBJ2-1; the match to TRBD2 covers 9 bases. Germline V gene sequence: CDR1 SGDLS, CDR2 YYNGEE. The CDR3 is 18 amino acids. The junction had 17 bases not matched to a gene; V was cut back by 0 bases and J by 10 bases. DNA for the CDR3: TGTGCCAGCAGCGTAGCTGGGCTAGCGGGAAGTCCTGTCGACGAGCAGTTCTTC. Translated, it gives CASSVAGLAGSPVDEQFF. Full variable domain (outside the CDR3, taken from reference TRBV9 and TRBJ2-1): DSGVTQTPKHLITATGQRVTLRCSPRSGDLSVYWYQQSLDQGLQFLIQYYNGEERAKGNILERFSAQQFPDLHSELNLSSLELGDSALYFCASSVAGLAGSPVDEQFFGPGTRLTVL.

As to this clone: A far bigger clonotype differs at one base, so this is likely a read error. Different DNA sequences within this sample yield the same CDR3. The rearrangement joins TRBV27 to TRBJ1-3, with no clear D. This CDR3 region has 11 residues. From germline, CDR1 is MNHEY and CDR2 SMNVEV (reference sequence). V shed 3 bases and J shed 4 bases, with 1 base lying between them. CDR3 protein: CASSFGNTIYF. The CDR3, as DNA: TGTGCCAGCAGTTTCGGAAACACCATATATTTT.

The V call is TRBV29-1, the J call TRBJ2-3; D not resolved. CDR3 length: 12 residues. CDR1 SQVTM and CDR2 ANQGSEA come from the germline V gene. The V end lost 4 bases, the J end lost 2 bases, and 7 bases lay between the germline ends. Here the CDR3 reads CSVAENTDTQYF. Written as DNA, the CDR3 is TGCAGCGTTGCAGAAAACACAGATACGCAGTATTTT.

This chain links TRBV29-1 with TRBJ2-7; D gene ambiguous. The CDR3 is 13 amino acids. The germline V gene encodes CDR1 SQVTM and CDR2 ANQGSEA. V was shortened by 4 bases and J by 7 bases, with 17 bases between the two germline ends. CDR3 amino acids: CSVVPAAAREQYF. In nucleotides, the CDR3 is TGCAGCGTTGTTCCTGCGGCGGCTAGGGAGCAGTACTTC.

The V and J genes are TRBV19 and TRBJ2-7; D may be TRBD1 (6 bases). V was trimmed by 5 bases and J by 3 bases, leaving 14 bases between them. This CDR3 spans 14 amino acids. Germline CDR1 reads LNHDA; CDR2 reads SQIVND (reference sequence). CDR3 bases: TGTGCCAGTAGTCCCGGCCCAGGGGACTACGAGCAGTACTTC. It is translated as CASSPGPGDYEQYF.

The chain carries TRBV5-1 and TRBJ1-4; 7 nucleotides line up with TRBD1. Germline values: CDR1 SGHRS, CDR2 YFSETQ. The CDR3 extends over 18 amino acids. The V gene end was trimmed by 0 bases and the J gene end by 0 bases; junction bases not matched to a gene: 8. CDR3 sequence: CASSLAATGHSTNEKLFF. DNA for the CDR3: TGCGCCAGCAGCTTGGCCGCGACAGGGCATTCAACTAATGAAAAACTGTTTTTT.

This chain joins TRBV11-2 and TRBJ2-7; TRBD1 or TRBD2 may be the D gene (5 bases each). Trimming cost V 5 bases and J 9 bases, with 14 bases left between them. The CDR3 length is 12 residues. The germline V gene has CDR1 SGHAT and CDR2 FQNNGV. This CDR3 reads CASSPVGGWQYF. CDR3 nucleotide sequence: TGTGCCAGCAGCCCTGTTGGGGGTTGGCAGTACTTC. The entire variable domain, with the rest obtained from reference TRBV11-2 and TRBJ2-7, is as follows: EAGVAQSPRYKIIEKRQSVAFWCNPISGHATLYWYQQILGQGPKLLIQFQNNGVVDDSQLPKDRFSAERLKGVDSTLKIQPAKLEDSAVYLCASSPVGGWQYFGPGTRLTVT.

The chain employs TRBV13 and TRBJ2-1, with TRBD2 matching 14 bases. Trimming took 5 bases from V and 7 from J; bases not matched to a gene: 7. There are 16 residues in the CDR3. Germline lookup yields CDR1 PRHDT and CDR2 FYEKMQ (reference sequence). This CDR3 is CASSQSRTSGRNEQFF. In nucleotides, the CDR3 is TGTGCCAGCAGCCAATCGCGGACTAGCGGGAGGAATGAGCAGTTCTTC.

A word on this clone: This may come from a read error, since a much larger clone is one base off. Additional DNA sequences in this sample encode the identical CDR3. The genes are TRBV28 and TRBJ2-7; D remains unclear. The CDR3 spans 11 residues. The germline gives CDR1 MDHEN, CDR2 SYDVKM. The V and J ends lost 6 bases and 3 bases respectively, with 6 bases between them. The DNA for the CDR3 is TGTGCCAGCAGCCTAAACTACGAGCAGTACTTC. Translated: CASSLNYEQYF.

V and J are TRBV7-9 and TRBJ2-7, with a tentative D call TRBD2 (6 bases). The CDR3 runs 12 residues. Trimming pared 10 bases from V and 5 bases from J, leaving 15 bases between. CDR1 SEHNR and CDR2 FQNEAQ come from the germline V gene (reference sequence). CDR3 protein: CATGGPQNEQYF. The CDR3 DNA reads TGTGCCACCGGGGGACCACAAAACGAGCAGTACTTC.